The present T cell receptor (beta chain) was sequenced within a study of blood T cell repertoires in COVID-19. Study information: Whether acute or convalescent, the COVID-19 samples came from the United States, Italy and Spain. Sources were T cells, B-cell-depleted T cells, or PBMCs; the material itself was cDNA or gDNA.

Original data processing: Using reference gene primer amplification, nucleated cell counts were estimated. Profiling relied on immunoSEQ multiplex PCR, and the TCRdb table lists in-frame clones only, not all of them. That table furnishes V, J and clone size, whereas the DNA furnished D and trimming. This table has 250,000 or so clones, 82% appearing once. This CDR3 has 11 amino acids. Between the trimmed V and J ends, which lost 4 bases and 6 bases, there was a span of 7 bases. The germline gives CDR1 MRHNA, CDR2 SNTAGT. The specimen sequenced was peripheral blood. The chain is built from TRBV6-4 and TRBJ2-7; perhaps TRBD2 as D (6 bases). The TCR originated in a woman younger than 35 with acute or convalescent COVID-19. CDR3 protein: CASSGSGEQYF. CDR3 coding DNA: TGTGCCAGCAGTGGTAGCGGCGAGCAGTACTTC.